This T cell receptor beta chain was recorded in a study of Ad26.COV2.S vaccination and SARS-CoV-2 variants. The study, taken as a whole, reports: It was vaccine recipients, not placebo recipients, who had the higher spike-specific TCR breadth. Reported post-vaccination CD8+ and CD4+ T cell responses to spike showed substantial breadth.

Treatment of the sample: about 20 received Ad26.COV2.S at low or high dose, single or two shots; roughly five received placebo; per-sample allocation not given. Following the first vaccine or placebo injection, samples were taken on day 63. This clone has just one count. What it binds is not known. Assay used: immunoSEQ multiplex PCR; TCRdb lists only in-frame clones, some missing. The sample has more than 300,000 clones; about 86% are singletons. The length of the CDR3 is 16 residues. Trimming took 0 bases from V and 3 from J; bases not matched to a gene: 9. Germline V gene lookup returns CDR1 GTSNPN and CDR2 SVGIG (reference sequence).

The rearrangement uses TRBV30 and TRBJ2-7; 9 bases map to TRBD1. This TCR derives from a person between 18 and 59 years old who received the Ad26.COV2.S COVID-19 vaccine or a placebo. This specimen consisted of peripheral blood, obtained in a trial of Ad26.COV2.S vaccine versus placebo. The CDR3 loop is CAWSVRVDRGDYEQYF. CDR3 coding DNA: TGTGCCTGGAGTGTACGGGTTGACAGGGGGGACTACGAGCAGTACTTC.